The 12 T cell receptor beta chains reported below all come from one sample, sequenced in a study of graft-versus-host responses after intestinal transplantation. Clones were read by immunoSEQ multiplex PCR, and TCRdb kept only the in-frame ones, dropping some. The repertoire includes about 85,000 clones, approximately 90% of them detected once, and 7% to 8.5% sits in the top ten. No antigen has been identified for these receptors. This specimen consisted of unstimulated CD8+ T cells sorted from spleen or lymph node cells, obtained before transplant. The receptors stem from a human donor who was the organ donor for an intestinal transplant.

This sequence joins TRBV16 and TRBJ1-5; TRBD1 matches at 8 bases. In germline, CDR1 is KGHSY, CDR2 FQNENV. This CDR3 is 12 amino acids long. V shed 8 bases, J shed 6 bases, and the junction held 3 bases outside the gene matches. CDR3 nucleotide sequence: TGTGCCAGCGGACAGGGAACTCAGCCCCAGCATTTT. This encodes CASGQGTQPQHF.

The chain links TRBV30 to TRBJ1-1; no clear D. The V gene's germline CDR1 is GTSNPN and CDR2 SVGIG (reference sequence). The V gene lost 0 bases and the J gene lost 7 bases, with 6 bases spanning the gap. This CDR3 contains 11 residues. CDR3: CAWSVGGEAFF. CDR3 nucleotides: TGTGCCTGGAGTGTGGGCGGTGAAGCTTTCTTT.

This clone was found a few times. A far larger clone is one base from this, pointing to a likely read error. This sample also contains other DNA sequences that code for the same CDR3. The rearrangement links TRBV11-2 to TRBJ1-3, with no clear D. Germline lookup yields CDR1 SGHAT and CDR2 FQNNGV. The CDR3 spans 12 residues. The CDR3 region is CASSLGPFTIYF. Written as DNA, the CDR3 is TGTGCGAGCAGCTTAGGCCCATTTACCATATATTTT.

This clone is a singleton in its sample. V usage is TRBV6-1 and J usage is TRBJ2-3; 10 bases match TRBD2. Germline assignment: CDR1 MNHNS and CDR2 SASEGT. Trimming at V came to 2 bases and at J to 0 bases, leaving 5 bases not matched to a gene. The CDR3 length is 17 residues. The chain's CDR3 is CASSEWLAGASTDTQYF. In nucleotides, the CDR3 is TGTGCCAGCAGTGAATGGCTAGCGGGGGCTAGCACAGATACGCAGTATTTT.

V gene TRBV7-9 combines with J gene TRBJ2-5, with 10 bases lining up with TRBD1. The DNA end lines up better with TRBJ2-7; the J call may be wrong. The CDR3 totals 15 residues. The V gene's germline CDR1 is SEHNR and CDR2 FQNEAQ (reference sequence). The DNA for the CDR3 is TGTGCCAGCAGCTTCGGGACAGGGGAGTTGGACGAGCAGTACTTC. Protein: CASSFGTGELDEQYF.

V gene TRBV27 combines with J gene TRBJ1-2; possibly TRBD1 for D (6 bases). The V end lost 2 bases, the J end lost 2 bases, and 18 bases lay between the germline ends. The CDR3 is 17 amino acids. Germline CDR1 and CDR2: MNHEY and SMNVEV (reference sequence). The CDR3 DNA reads as TGTGCCAGCAGTTTAAGGCTGGCAGGGGCCATAAACTATGGCTACACCTTC. Translated, it gives CASSLRLAGAINYGYTF.

This chain links TRBV4-1 with TRBJ2-4; no definite D call. The CDR3 has 17 amino acids. CDR1 is MGHRA, CDR2 YSYEKL, per germline. Trimming shortened V by 0 bases and J by 0 bases, and 12 bases separated the two germline ends. CDR3 bases: TGCGCCAGCAGCCAAGACTTCCCGGCCTTAGCCAAAAACATTCAGTACTTC. This codes for CASSQDFPALAKNIQYF.

This clone was seen only once. This chain connects TRBV28 to TRBJ1-2; maybe TRBD1 (5 bases). The germline CDR1 and CDR2 sequences are MDHEN and SYDVKM. The CDR3 has 14 residues. The V gene lost 3 bases and the J gene lost 4 bases, with 12 bases spanning the gap. CDR3 protein: CASSFTRDSYGYTF. The CDR3 DNA reads TGTGCCAGCAGTTTCACCCGGGACTCCTATGGCTACACCTTC.

In this sample, this clone turned up a few times. The chain recombines TRBV7-9 with TRBJ2-1, with 9 positions matching TRBD2. Unmatched junction bases numbered 6, after V lost 5 bases and J lost 4 bases. The germline V gene encodes CDR1 SEHNR and CDR2 FQNEAQ (reference sequence). This CDR3 comprises 15 residues. Here the CDR3 DNA reads TGTGCCAGCAGCGTTAGCGGGAGCCTTTACAATGAGCAGTTCTTC. Translation gives CASSVSGSLYNEQFF.

This chain connects TRBV5-5 to TRBJ1-6; D not certain. There are 11 residues in the CDR3. Germline-derived CDR1 and CDR2 are SGHKS and YYEKEE (reference sequence). Deletions cut 5 bases from V and 8 bases from J, with 5 bases between. In DNA, the CDR3 is TGTGCCAGCAGAAAAGATTCACCCCTCCACTTT. Amino acids: CASRKDSPLHF.

This chain uses TRBV7-9 with TRBJ2-1; 8 bases align to TRBD2. Germline trimming cut 1 base from V and 8 bases from J; bases unmatched to any gene: 7. The CDR3 is 15 amino acids. Germline loops: CDR1 SEHNR, CDR2 FQNEAQ (reference sequence). CDR3 region: CASSLDPGGPHEQFF. CDR3 nucleotides: TGTGCCAGCAGCTTAGATCCGGGGGGGCCGCATGAGCAGTTCTTC. Supplemented by reference TRBV7-9 and TRBJ2-1, the full variable domain reads DTGVSQNPRHKITKRGQNVTFRCDPISEHNRLYWYRQTLGQGPEFLTYFQNEAQLEKSRLLSDRFSAERPKGSFSTLEIQRTEQGDSAMYLCASSLDPGGPHEQFFGPGTRLTVL.

This clone has a single count. The V call is TRBV27, the J call TRBJ2-3; possibly TRBD1 or TRBD2 for D (5 bases each). Germline V CDR1 and CDR2: MNHEY, SMNVEV (reference sequence). V was trimmed by 8 bases and J by 1 base, leaving 13 bases between them. This CDR3 spans 14 amino acids. CDR3 loop: CASSWGSGTDTQYF. The CDR3 nucleotides are TGTGCCAGCTCCTGGGGGAGCGGCACAGATACGCAGTATTTT.